Detailed here is one TCR beta chain. TCRdb's table, derived via immunoSEQ multiplex PCR, lists solely in-frame clones and lacks some. The sample holds 110,000 or so clones, approximately 80% seen once. This CDR3 spans 14 amino acids. Trimming took 4 bases from V and 5 from J, leaving 14 bases between them. Germline V gives CDR1 LGHNA, CDR2 YNFKEQ. This specimen belongs to a study of control samples from healthy donors and cancer patients. The clonotype was recovered from a man between 18 and 35 years old in good health. The rearrangement uses TRBV4-2 and TRBJ2-5, with TRBD1 as a possible D gene (6 bases). The sequenced sample consisted of blood. The CDR3 spells CASSPNRVGETQYF. The DNA for the CDR3 is TGTGCCAGCAGCCCCAACAGGGTTGGGGAGACCCAGTACTTC.